This TCR beta chain is drawn from a study of shared clonotypes between healthy human individuals. Positively selected for CCR7, the CD45RO-negative cells used as naive CD8 cells excluded terminally differentiated effector memory CD45RA+ cells. V lost 4 bases to trimming and J lost 2 bases, with 12 bases between them. CDR1 MNHEY and CDR2 SMNVEV come from the germline V gene (reference sequence). The CDR3 totals 14 residues. The study, taken as a whole, reports: It was anticipated that sequencing depth would influence how many clonotypes donors shared. Of the naive CD4 clonotypes, around 4.8% were shared across several donors.

Clones were read by immunoSEQ multiplex PCR, and TCRdb kept only the in-frame ones, dropping some. The repertoire consists of some 2.1 million clones, with 93% occurring once and the leading ten covering roughly 1.7%. With regard to this clone: Antigen: not known.

Material: naive CD8+ T cells from PBMCs. The receptor was isolated from a man younger than 35 in good health. Some clones in this sample may be carry-over from other donors' samples. The chain carries TRBV27 and TRBJ2-7; weak D call: TRBD1 (6 bases). Written as DNA, the CDR3 is TGTGCCAGCAGTTCGACAGGCCCTACCTACGAGCAGTACTTC. Protein: CASSSTGPTYEQYF.